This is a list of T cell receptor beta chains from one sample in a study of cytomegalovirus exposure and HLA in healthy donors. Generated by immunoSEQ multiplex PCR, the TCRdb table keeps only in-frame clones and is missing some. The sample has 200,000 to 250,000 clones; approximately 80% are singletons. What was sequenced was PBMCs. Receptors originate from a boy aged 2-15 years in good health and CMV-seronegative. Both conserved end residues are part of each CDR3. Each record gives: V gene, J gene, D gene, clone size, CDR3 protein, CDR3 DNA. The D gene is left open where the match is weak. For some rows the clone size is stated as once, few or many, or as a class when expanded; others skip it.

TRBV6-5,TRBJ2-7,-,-,CASSWVGSPGSYEQYF,TGTGCCAGCAGTTGGGTAGGCTCGCCGGGGTCCTACGAGCAGTACTTC
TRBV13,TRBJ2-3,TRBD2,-,CASRASGGTQYF,TGTGCCAGCAGAGCTAGCGGGGGTACGCAGTATTTT
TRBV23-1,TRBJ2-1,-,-,CGRGRIQGSSYNEQFF,TGCGGGAGAGGGCGAATACAGGGTAGCTCCTACAATGAGCAGTTCTTC
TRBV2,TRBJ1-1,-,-,CASSEGRGRDTEAFF,TGTGCCAGCAGTGAAGGCCGGGGAAGGGACACTGAAGCTTTCTTT
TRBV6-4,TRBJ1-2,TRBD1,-,CASSDWAGGVYGYTF,TGTGCCAGCAGTGACTGGGCAGGGGGAGTCTATGGCTACACCTTC
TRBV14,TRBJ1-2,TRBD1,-,CASSQDYRGGYTF,TGTGCCAGCAGCCAAGATTACAGGGGTGGCTACACCTTC
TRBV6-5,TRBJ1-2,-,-,CASSYSTNGYYGYTF,TGTGCCAGCAGTTACTCGACAAACGGATACTATGGCTACACCTTC
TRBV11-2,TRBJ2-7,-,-,CASSSGTPYEQYF,TGTGCCAGCAGCTCAGGGACTCCCTACGAGCAGTACTTC
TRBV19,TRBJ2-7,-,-,CASSISLRGYEQYF,TGTGCCAGTAGTATTTCCCTAAGGGGTTACGAGCAGTACTTC
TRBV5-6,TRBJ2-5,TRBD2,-,CASSDLGLAGGRETQYF,TGTGCCAGCAGCGATTTGGGACTAGCGGGGGGTAGGGAGACCCAGTACTTC
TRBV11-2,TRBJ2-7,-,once,CASSPSYEQYF,TGTGCCAGCAGCCCGTCCTACGAGCAGTACTTC
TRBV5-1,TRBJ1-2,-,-,CASSFGRVEYGYTF,TGCGCCAGCAGCTTTGGCAGGGTAGAGTATGGCTACACCTTC
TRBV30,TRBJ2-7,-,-,CAWSLEHSYEQYF,TGTGCCTGGAGTTTGGAGCACTCCTACGAGCAGTACTTC
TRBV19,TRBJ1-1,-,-,CASSDGGGTEAFF,TGTGCCAGTAGTGATGGGGGAGGTACTGAAGCTTTCTTT
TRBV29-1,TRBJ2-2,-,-,CSVAAGAGTGELFF,TGCAGCGTTGCCGCGGGCGCGGGCACCGGGGAGCTGTTTTTT
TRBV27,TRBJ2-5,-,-,CASSLFPTETQYF,TGTGCCAGCAGTTTATTCCCTACAGAGACCCAGTACTTC
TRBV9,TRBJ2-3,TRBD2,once,CASSFRLAGSTDTQYF,TGTGCCAGCAGCTTCCGACTAGCGGGGAGCACAGATACGCAGTATTTT
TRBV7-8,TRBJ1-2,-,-,CASSLAGGGMGSYGYTF,TGTGCCAGCAGCTTAGCCGGTGGGGGGATGGGATCCTATGGCTACACCTTC
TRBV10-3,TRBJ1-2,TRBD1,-,CAITGTGEASRYTF,TGTGCCATCACGGGGACAGGAGAGGCTAGTCGCTACACCTTC
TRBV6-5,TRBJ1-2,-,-,CASSYVPGINYGYTF,TGTGCCAGCAGTTACGTTCCGGGAATTAACTATGGCTACACCTTC
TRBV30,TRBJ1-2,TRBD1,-,CAWSPAQGAGYTF,TGTGCCTGGAGTCCCGCACAGGGGGCGGGCTACACCTTC
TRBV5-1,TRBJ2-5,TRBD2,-,CASRHQGGQQETQYF,TGCGCCAGCAGACACCAGGGAGGGCAACAAGAGACCCAGTACTTC
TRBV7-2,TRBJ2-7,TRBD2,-,CASARTSGGFYEQYF,TGTGCCAGCGCCAGGACTAGCGGGGGCTTCTACGAGCAGTACTTC
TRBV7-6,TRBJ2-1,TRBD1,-,CASSLYLGQGDNEQFF,TGTGCCAGCAGCTTATATCTAGGACAGGGGGACAATGAGCAGTTCTTC
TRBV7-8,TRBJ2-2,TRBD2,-,CASSFRGRENTGELFF,TGTGCCAGCAGCTTCCGCGGGAGAGAGAACACCGGGGAGCTGTTTTTT
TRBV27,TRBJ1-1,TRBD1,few,CASSLTGGTEAFF,TGTGCCAGCAGTTTAACAGGGGGGACTGAAGCTTTCTTT
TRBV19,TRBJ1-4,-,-,CASSLRDTPTNEKLFF,TGTGCCAGTAGTCTAAGAGACACTCCAACTAATGAAAAACTGTTTTTT
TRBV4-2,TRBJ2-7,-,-,CASSQESVRSYEQYF,TGTGCCAGCAGCCAAGAGAGTGTTCGCTCCTACGAGCAGTACTTC
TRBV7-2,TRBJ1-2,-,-,CASSTGGDPSYGYTF,TGTGCCAGCAGTACGGGGGGGGACCCTTCCTATGGCTACACCTTC
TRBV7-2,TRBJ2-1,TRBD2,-,CASSLEAGVLNEQFF,TGTGCCAGCAGCTTGGAAGCGGGGGTCCTCAATGAGCAGTTCTTC
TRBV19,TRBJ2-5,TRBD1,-,CASSLTGGAAQETQYF,TGTGCCAGTAGTCTTACAGGGGGCGCTGCCCAAGAGACCCAGTACTTC
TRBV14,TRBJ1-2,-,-,CASSRTGRTGYTF,TGTGCCAGCAGCCGAACAGGGAGAACGGGCTACACCTTC
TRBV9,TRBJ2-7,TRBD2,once,CASSVDSGGQSYYEQYF,TGTGCCAGCAGCGTAGATAGCGGGGGGCAAAGCTACTACGAGCAGTACTTC
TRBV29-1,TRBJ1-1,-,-,CSLSGRLNTEAFF,TGCAGCCTCTCAGGGCGGTTGAACACTGAAGCTTTCTTT
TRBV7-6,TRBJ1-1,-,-,CASSQGQEAFF,TGTGCCAGCAGCCAAGGACAGGAAGCTTTCTTT
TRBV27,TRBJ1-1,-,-,CASSLGGSGGLTEAFF,TGTGCCAGCAGTTTAGGTGGCTCAGGAGGACTCACTGAAGCTTTCTTT
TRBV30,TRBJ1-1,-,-,CAWSGLGVNTEAFF,TGTGCCTGGAGTGGGCTAGGGGTGAACACTGAAGCTTTCTTT
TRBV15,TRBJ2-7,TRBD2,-,CATSEGLAGVHEQYF,TGTGCCACCAGTGAGGGACTAGCGGGAGTCCACGAGCAGTACTTC
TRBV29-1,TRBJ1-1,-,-,CSVLRFDTNTEAFF,TGCAGCGTTCTCCGTTTTGACACGAACACTGAAGCTTTCTTT